Listed here are 12 T cell receptor beta chains from one sample, sequenced in a study of control samples from healthy donors and cancer patients. Assay: immunoSEQ multiplex PCR; the TCRdb copy retains only in-frame clones and omits some. Of fewer than 30,000 clones in the sample, approximately 87% were seen once. The sample was PBMCs. Receptors were obtained from a woman aged 40 to 55 with lung cancer.

V and J are TRBV7-2 and TRBJ1-2; a possible D gene is TRBD1 (5 bases). CDR3 length: 13 amino acids. The germline V gene has CDR1 SGHTA and CDR2 FQGNSA. V lost 4 bases and J 7 bases, leaving 13 bases between the germline ends. The CDR3 spells CASSSGGVGGYTF. CDR3 sequence (DNA): TGTGCCAGCAGCTCTGGGGGAGTTGGTGGCTACACCTTC.

The chain recombines TRBV5-1 with TRBJ2-1, with 13 bases matching TRBD2. Germline V gene data show CDR1 as SGHRS and CDR2 as YFSETQ. V trimming: 2 bases; J trimming: 7 bases; junction bases outside the gene matches: 3. The CDR3 covers 15 residues. For the CDR3, the DNA is TGCGCCAGCAGCTTAGGGGGACTAGCGGGGAATGAGCAGTTCTTC. Translated, it gives CASSLGGLAGNEQFF.

The V gene is TRBV27, the J gene TRBJ1-5; D call uncertain. Germline values: CDR1 MNHEY, CDR2 SMNVEV (reference sequence). The CDR3 runs to 15 residues. Deletions cut 2 bases from V and 9 bases from J, with 17 bases between. CDR3 sequence reads: CASSLGAMGTGPQHF. The CDR3 coding sequence is TGTGCCAGCAGTTTAGGAGCGATGGGCACGGGGCCCCAGCATTTT.

V and J are TRBV6-5 and TRBJ2-5, with no clear D. Germline loops: CDR1 MNHEY, CDR2 SVGAGI. Trimming left V 6 bases short and J 4 bases short, with 18 bases between. This CDR3 comprises 15 residues. The chain's CDR3 is CASRPGPFGRETQYF. In DNA, the CDR3 is TGTGCCAGCAGACCCGGGCCCTTCGGGCGAGAGACCCAGTACTTC.

V usage is TRBV27 and J usage is TRBJ2-3; D might be TRBD1 or TRBD2, each matching 5 bases. V shed 5 bases and J shed 2 bases, with 11 bases lying between them. The length of the CDR3 is 14 residues. Germline loops: CDR1 MNHEY, CDR2 SMNVEV (reference sequence). CDR3 DNA: TGTGCCAGCAGTCACGGGGACCCCACAGATACGCAGTATTTT. It yields the protein CASSHGDPTDTQYF.

The J gene is TRBJ1-2, the V gene TRBV19; D is perhaps TRBD1 (5 bases). The CDR3 runs 14 residues. CDR1 is LNHDA and CDR2 is SQIVND in the germline V gene (reference sequence). The germline V and J ends were trimmed by 3 bases and 4 bases, with 12 bases remaining between them. This CDR3 is CASSMGGSPYGYTF. The CDR3 bases are TGTGCCAGTAGTATGGGGGGATCCCCCTATGGCTACACCTTC.

The genes are TRBV4-3 and TRBJ1-2, with D possibly TRBD1 on 5 matching bases. V was pared by 5 bases and J by 3 bases, with 7 bases between. From germline, CDR1 is LGHNA and CDR2 YSLEER. CDR3 length: 12 residues. The CDR3 nucleotides read TGCGCCAGCAGCTTACAGGACTATGGCTACACCTTC. Amino acid sequence: CASSLQDYGYTF.

The rearrangement links TRBV30 to TRBJ1-2; no reliable D call. This CDR3 is built from 13 residues. CDR1 is GTSNPN and CDR2 is SVGIG in the germline V gene (reference sequence). Trimming stripped 3 bases from V and 4 bases from J, with 12 bases between. CDR3 bases: TGTGCCTGGAGCCAAGATGGTCCCTATGGCTACACCTTC. Amino acids: CAWSQDGPYGYTF.

The V call is TRBV14, the J call TRBJ1-4; the D is unclear. The CDR3 sequence is 16 residues long. Trimming took 1 base from V and 3 from J, leaving 12 bases between them. Germline V lookup: CDR1 SGHDN, CDR2 FVKESK. CDR3 DNA sequence: TGTGCCAGCAGCCAAGGAAACCGGAGCCCTAATGAAAAACTGTTTTTT. As protein: CASSQGNRSPNEKLFF.

As DNA, the CDR3 is TGTGCCAGCAGCTTAGCAGGGGGAACCTACGAGCAGTACTTC. It translates to CASSLAGGTYEQYF. The genes are TRBV7-8 and TRBJ2-7, with D perhaps matching TRBD1 (6 bases). The CDR3 totals 14 residues. Trimming left V 0 bases short and J 2 bases short, with 8 bases between. Germline V gene data show CDR1 as SGHVS and CDR2 as FQNEAQ.

This chain connects TRBV7-2 to TRBJ1-1; TRBD1 matches at 9 bases. The V gene's germline CDR1 is SGHTA and CDR2 FQGNSA. CDR3 length equals 15 residues. Trimming cost V 2 bases and J 4 bases; bases outside gene matches: 5. The CDR3 sequence is CASSLWGQGRTEAFF. In nucleotides, the CDR3 is TGTGCCAGCAGCTTATGGGGACAGGGACGCACTGAAGCTTTCTTT.

CDR3 DNA sequence: TGTGCCAGCAGTTTTCGGCAGGGGGCGAGCAATCAGCCCCAGCATTTT. As protein: CASSFRQGASNQPQHF. The chain has TRBV2 and TRBJ1-5, with 8 bases identical to TRBD1. Trimming at V came to 5 bases and at J to 1 base, leaving 7 bases not matched to a gene. The CDR3 contains 16 residues. From germline, CDR1 is SNHLY and CDR2 FYNNEI.